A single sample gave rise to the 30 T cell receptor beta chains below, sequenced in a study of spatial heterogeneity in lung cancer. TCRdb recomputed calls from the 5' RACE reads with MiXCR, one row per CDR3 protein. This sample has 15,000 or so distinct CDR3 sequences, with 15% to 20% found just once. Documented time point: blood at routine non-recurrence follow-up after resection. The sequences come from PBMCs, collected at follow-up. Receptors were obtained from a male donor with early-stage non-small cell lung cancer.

CDR3 residues: CASSRSPYEQYF. The CDR3 DNA is TGTGCCAGCAGCCGAAGTCCCTACGAGCAGTACTTC. The chain joins TRBV7-2 to TRBJ2-7, with unresolved D. CDR1 is SGHTA, CDR2 FQGNSA, per germline. The CDR3 spans 12 residues. Trimming pared 5 bases from V and 2 bases from J, leaving 7 bases between.

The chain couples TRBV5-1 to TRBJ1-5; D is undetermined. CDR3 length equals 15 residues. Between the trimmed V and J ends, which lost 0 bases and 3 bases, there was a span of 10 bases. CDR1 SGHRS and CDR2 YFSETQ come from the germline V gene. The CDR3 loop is CASSLVGADNQPQHF. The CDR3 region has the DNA TGCGCCAGCAGCTTGGTTGGCGCAGACAATCAGCCCCAGCATTTT.

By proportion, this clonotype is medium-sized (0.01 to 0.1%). CDR3 in amino acids: CASSLWGLGTGELFF. CDR3 DNA: TGTGCCAGCAGTTTATGGGGGCTCGGGACCGGGGAGCTGTTTTTT. The chain recombines TRBV12-3 or TRBV12-4 with TRBJ2-2; weak D call: TRBD1 (6 bases). Between the trimmed V and J ends, which lost 2 bases and 5 bases, there was a span of 12 bases. This CDR3 region has 15 residues.

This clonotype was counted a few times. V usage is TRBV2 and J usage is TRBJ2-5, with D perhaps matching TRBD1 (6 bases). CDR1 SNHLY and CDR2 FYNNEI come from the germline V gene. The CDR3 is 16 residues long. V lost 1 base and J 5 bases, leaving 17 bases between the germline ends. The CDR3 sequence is CASSEGLGAPRETQYF. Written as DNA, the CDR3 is TGTGCCAGCAGTGAAGGGCTGGGGGCTCCGCGGGAGACCCAGTACTTC.

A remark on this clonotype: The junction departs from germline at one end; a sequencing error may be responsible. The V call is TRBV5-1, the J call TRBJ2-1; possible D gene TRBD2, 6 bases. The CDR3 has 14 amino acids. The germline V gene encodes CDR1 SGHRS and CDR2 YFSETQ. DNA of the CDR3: TGCGCCAGCAGCTTGGGGGACTCCCACAATGAGCAGTTCTTC. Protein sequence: CASSLGDSHNEQFF.

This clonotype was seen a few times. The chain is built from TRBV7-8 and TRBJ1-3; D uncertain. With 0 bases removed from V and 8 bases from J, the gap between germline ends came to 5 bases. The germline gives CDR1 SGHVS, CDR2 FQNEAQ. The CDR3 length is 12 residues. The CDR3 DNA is TGTGCCAGCAGCTTAGCCGGTGACACCATATATTTT. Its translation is CASSLAGDTIYF.

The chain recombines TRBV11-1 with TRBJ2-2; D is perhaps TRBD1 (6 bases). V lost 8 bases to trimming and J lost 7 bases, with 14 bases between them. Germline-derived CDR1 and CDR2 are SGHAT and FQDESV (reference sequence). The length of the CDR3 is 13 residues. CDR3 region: CASGDRSHGELFF. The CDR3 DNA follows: TGTGCCAGCGGAGACAGGAGTCACGGGGAGCTGTTTTTT.

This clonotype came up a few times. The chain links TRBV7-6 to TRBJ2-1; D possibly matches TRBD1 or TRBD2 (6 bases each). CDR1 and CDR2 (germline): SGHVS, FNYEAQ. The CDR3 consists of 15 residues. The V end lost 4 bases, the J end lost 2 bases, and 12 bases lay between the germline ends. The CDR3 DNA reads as TGTGCCAGCAGCTCCGGACAGCGGGCCTACAATGAGCAGTTCTTC. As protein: CASSSGQRAYNEQFF.

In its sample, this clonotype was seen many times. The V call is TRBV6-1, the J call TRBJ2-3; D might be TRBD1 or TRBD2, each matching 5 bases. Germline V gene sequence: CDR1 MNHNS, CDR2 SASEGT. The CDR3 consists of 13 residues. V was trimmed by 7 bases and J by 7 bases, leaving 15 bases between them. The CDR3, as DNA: TGTGCCAGCAAGGGACCCCGGAGCTATACGCAGTATTTT. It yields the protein CASKGPRSYTQYF.

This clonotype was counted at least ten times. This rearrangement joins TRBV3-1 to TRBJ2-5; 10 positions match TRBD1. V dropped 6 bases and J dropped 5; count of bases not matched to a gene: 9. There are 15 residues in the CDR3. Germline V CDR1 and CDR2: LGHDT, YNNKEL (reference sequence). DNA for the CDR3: TGTGCCAGCAGACCCGGGACAGGGGAGGAGGAGACCCAGTACTTC. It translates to CASRPGTGEEETQYF.

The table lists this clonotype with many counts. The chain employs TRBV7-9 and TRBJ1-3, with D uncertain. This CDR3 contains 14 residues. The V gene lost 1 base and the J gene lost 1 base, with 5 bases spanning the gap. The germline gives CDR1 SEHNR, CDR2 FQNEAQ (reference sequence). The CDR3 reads CASSLVGSGNTIYF. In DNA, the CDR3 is TGTGCCAGCAGCTTAGTGGGGTCTGGAAACACCATATATTTT.

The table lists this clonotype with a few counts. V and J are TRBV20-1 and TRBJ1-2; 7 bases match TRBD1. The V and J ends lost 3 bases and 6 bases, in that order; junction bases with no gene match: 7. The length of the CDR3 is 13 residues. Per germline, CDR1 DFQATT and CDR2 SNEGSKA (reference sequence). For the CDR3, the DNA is TGCAGTGCTAGGCCCCCAGGGGGGGATGGCTACACCTTC. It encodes CSARPPGGDGYTF.

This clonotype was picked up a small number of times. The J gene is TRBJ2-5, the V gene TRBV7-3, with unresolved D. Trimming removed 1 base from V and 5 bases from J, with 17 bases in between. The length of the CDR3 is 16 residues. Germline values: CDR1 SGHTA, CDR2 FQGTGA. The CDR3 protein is CASSLSPPLMEETQYF. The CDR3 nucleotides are TGTGCCAGCAGCTTAAGCCCTCCCCTTATGGAGGAGACCCAGTACTTC.

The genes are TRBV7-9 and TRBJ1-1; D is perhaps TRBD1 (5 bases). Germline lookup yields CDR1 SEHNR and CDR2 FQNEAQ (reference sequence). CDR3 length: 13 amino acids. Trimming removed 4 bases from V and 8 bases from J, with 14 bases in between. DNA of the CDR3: TGTGCCAGCAGCTATACAGGTACCTCCGAAGCTTTCTTT. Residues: CASSYTGTSEAFF.

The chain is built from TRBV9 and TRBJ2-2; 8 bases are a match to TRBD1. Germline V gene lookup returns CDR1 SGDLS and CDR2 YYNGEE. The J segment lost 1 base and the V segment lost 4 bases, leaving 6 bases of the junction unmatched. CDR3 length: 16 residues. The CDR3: CASSTRTGRNTGELFF. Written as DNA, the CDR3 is TGTGCCAGCAGCACCCGGACAGGGAGGAACACCGGGGAGCTGTTTTTT.

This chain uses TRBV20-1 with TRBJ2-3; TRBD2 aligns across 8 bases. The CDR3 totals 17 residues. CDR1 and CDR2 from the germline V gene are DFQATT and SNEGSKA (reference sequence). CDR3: CSALGPGQAGGTDTQYF. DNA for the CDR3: TGCAGCGCATTAGGGCCTGGACAAGCGGGGGGCACAGATACGCAGTATTTT.

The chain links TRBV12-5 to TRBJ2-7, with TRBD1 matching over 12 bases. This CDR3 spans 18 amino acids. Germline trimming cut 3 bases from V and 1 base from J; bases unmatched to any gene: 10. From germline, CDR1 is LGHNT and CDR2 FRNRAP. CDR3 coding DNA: TGTGCTAGTGGTTTTGGGGACAGGGGGCAAATTTGGTCCTACGAGCAGTACTTC. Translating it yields CASGFGDRGQIWSYEQYF.

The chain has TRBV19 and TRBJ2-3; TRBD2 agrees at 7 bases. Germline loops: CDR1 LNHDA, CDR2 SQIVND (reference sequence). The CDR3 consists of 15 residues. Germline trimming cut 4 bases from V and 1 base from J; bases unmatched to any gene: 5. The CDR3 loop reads CASSNPAGGTDTQYF. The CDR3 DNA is TGTGCCAGTAGTAACCCTGCGGGGGGCACAGATACGCAGTATTTT. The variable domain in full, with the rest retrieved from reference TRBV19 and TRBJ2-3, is DGGITQSPKYLFRKEGQNVTLSCEQNLNHDAMYWYRQDPGQGLRLIYYSQIVNDFQKGDIAEGYSVSREKKESFPLTVTSAQKNPTAFYLCASSNPAGGTDTQYFGPGTRLTVL.

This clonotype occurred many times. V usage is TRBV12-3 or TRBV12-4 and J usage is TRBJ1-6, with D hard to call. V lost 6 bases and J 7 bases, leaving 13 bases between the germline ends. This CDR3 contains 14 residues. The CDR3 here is CASSSFKINSPLHF. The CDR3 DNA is TGTGCCAGCAGCTCCTTCAAGATCAATTCACCCCTCCACTTT.

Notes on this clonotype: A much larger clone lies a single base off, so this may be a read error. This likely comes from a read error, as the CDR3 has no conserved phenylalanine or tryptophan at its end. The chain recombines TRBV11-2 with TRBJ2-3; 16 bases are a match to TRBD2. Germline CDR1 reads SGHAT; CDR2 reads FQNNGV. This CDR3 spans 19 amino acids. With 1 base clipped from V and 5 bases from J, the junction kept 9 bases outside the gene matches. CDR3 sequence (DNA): TGTGCCAGCAGCTTAGTCGGGACTAGCGGGGGGGAAGTTGGAGATACGCAGTATTCT. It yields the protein CASSLVGTSGGEVGDTQYS.

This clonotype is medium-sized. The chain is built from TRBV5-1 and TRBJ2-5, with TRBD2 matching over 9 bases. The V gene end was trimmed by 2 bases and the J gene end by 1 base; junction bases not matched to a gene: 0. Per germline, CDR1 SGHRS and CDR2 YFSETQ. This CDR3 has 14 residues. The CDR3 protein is CASSLAGGQETQYF. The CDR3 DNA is TGCGCCAGCAGCTTAGCGGGGGGCCAAGAGACCCAGTACTTC.

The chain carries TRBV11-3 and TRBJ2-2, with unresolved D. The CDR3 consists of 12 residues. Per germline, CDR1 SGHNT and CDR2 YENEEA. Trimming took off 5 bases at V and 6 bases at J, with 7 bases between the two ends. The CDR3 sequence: CASSQPAGELFF. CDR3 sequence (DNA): TGTGCCAGCAGCCAGCCGGCCGGGGAGCTGTTTTTT.

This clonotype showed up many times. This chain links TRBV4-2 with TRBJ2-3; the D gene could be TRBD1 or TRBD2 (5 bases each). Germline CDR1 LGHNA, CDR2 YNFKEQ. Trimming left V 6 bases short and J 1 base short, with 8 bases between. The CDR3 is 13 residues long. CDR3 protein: CASRGVGTDTQYF. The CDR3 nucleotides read TGTGCCAGCAGGGGGGTGGGCACAGATACGCAGTATTTT.

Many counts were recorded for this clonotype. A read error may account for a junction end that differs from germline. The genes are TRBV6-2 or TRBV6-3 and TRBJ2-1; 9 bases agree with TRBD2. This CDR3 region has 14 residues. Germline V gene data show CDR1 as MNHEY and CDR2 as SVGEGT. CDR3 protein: CGSTRGGSYNEQFF. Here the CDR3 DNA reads TGTGGCAGCACGCGGGGGGGCTCCTACAATGAGCAGTTCTTC.

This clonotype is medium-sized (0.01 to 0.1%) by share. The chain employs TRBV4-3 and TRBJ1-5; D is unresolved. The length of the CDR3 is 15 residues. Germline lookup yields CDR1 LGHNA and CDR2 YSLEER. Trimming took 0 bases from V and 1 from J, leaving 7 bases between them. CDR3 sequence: CASSQDRGSNQPQHF. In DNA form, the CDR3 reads TGCGCCAGCAGCCAAGATAGAGGGAGCAATCAGCCCCAGCATTTT.

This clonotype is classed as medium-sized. CDR3 nucleotides: TGTGCCAGCAGCTCCGAATGGCGGGAAGCTTTCTTT. Translated: CASSSEWREAFF. V is TRBV11-1 and J is TRBJ1-1, with D unclear. CDR1 is SGHAT and CDR2 is FQDESV in the germline V gene (reference sequence). With 4 bases removed from V and 8 bases from J, the gap between germline ends came to 11 bases. There are 12 residues in the CDR3. Combining the CDR3 with reference TRBV11-1 and TRBJ1-1 gives the whole variable domain EAEVAQSPRYKITEKSQAVAFWCDPISGHATLYWYRQILGQGPELLVQFQDESVVDDSQLPKDRFSAERLKGVDSTLKIQPAELGDSAMYLCASSSEWREAFFGQGTRLTVV.

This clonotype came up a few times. The CDR3 coding sequence is TGTGCCAGTAGTCCTCCGGGGAGTAAATCCTACGAGCAGTACTTC. It translates to CASSPPGSKSYEQYF. The chain recombines TRBV19 with TRBJ2-7; D might be TRBD2 (5 bases). V shed 5 bases and J shed 1 base, with 15 bases lying between them. Germline V gene data show CDR1 as LNHDA and CDR2 as SQIVND (reference sequence). The CDR3 has 15 amino acids.

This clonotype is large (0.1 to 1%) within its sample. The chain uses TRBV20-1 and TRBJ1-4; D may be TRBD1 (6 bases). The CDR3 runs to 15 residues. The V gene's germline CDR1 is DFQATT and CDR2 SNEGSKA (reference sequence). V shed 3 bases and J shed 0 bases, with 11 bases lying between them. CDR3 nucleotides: TGCAGTGCTAGGGACAGCGACTCAACTAATGAAAAACTGTTTTTT. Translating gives CSARDSDSTNEKLFF.

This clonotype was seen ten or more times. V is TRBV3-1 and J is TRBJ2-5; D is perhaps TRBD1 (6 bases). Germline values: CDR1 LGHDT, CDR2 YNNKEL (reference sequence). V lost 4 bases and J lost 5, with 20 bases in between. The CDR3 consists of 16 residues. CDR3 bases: TGTGCCAGCAGCCCACCCCCGACTGGGGGCGGTGAGACCCAGTACTTC. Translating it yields CASSPPPTGGGETQYF.

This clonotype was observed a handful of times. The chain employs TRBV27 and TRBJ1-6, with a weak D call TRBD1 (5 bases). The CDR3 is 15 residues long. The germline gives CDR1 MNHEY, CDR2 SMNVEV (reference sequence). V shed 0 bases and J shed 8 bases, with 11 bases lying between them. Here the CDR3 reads CASSLSDSVYSPLHF. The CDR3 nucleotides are TGTGCCAGCAGTTTATCAGACAGTGTGTATTCACCCCTCCACTTT.